The 11 T cell receptor beta chains presented below share a single source sample, sequenced in a study of CDR3 diversity in severe acne. One entry per CDR3 protein, called by TCRdb with MiXCR from the PCR reads. The table includes about 90,000 distinct CDR3 sequences, 45% to 55% detected once. The sequenced sample was blood. Receptors were obtained from a male donor in good health, serving as a control.

The J gene is TRBJ2-7, the V gene TRBV15; D may be TRBD2 (6 bases). The CDR3 extends over 14 amino acids. CDR1 is LNHNV and CDR2 is YYDKDF in the germline V gene (reference sequence). With 1 base removed from V and 5 bases from J, the gap between germline ends came to 12 bases. CDR3 in amino acids: CATSRAHGSDEQYF. The CDR3 DNA follows: TGTGCCACCAGCAGAGCTCACGGGAGTGACGAGCAGTACTTC.

As concerns this clonotype: This may be a read error: a much more frequent sequence differs by one nucleotide. The chain has TRBV6-5 and TRBJ1-1; 9 bases line up with TRBD1. The CDR3 consists of 14 residues. Germline lookup yields CDR1 MNHEY and CDR2 SVGAGI. CDR3: CACRDREGNTEAFF. CDR3 nucleotides: TGTGCCTGCAGGGACAGGGAGGGGAACACTGAAGCTTTCTTT.

The chain recombines TRBV19 with TRBJ1-6; TRBD1 aligns across 8 bases. The germline gives CDR1 LNHDA, CDR2 SQIVND (reference sequence). This CDR3 is built from 13 residues. Unmatched junction bases numbered 5, after V lost 10 bases and J lost 6 bases. Here the CDR3 DNA reads TGTGCCATTAGACAGGGGCTTAATTCACCCCTCCACTTT. Its protein is CAIRQGLNSPLHF. Full variable domain (outside the CDR3, taken from reference TRBV19 and TRBJ1-6): DGGITQSPKYLFRKEGQNVTLSCEQNLNHDAMYWYRQDPGQGLRLIYYSQIVNDFQKGDIAEGYSVSREKKESFPLTVTSAQKNPTAFYLCAIRQGLNSPLHFGNGTRLTVT.

This clonotype appeared once. The chain carries TRBV7-9 and TRBJ1-6; a possible D gene is TRBD1 (5 bases). Trimming took 5 bases from V and 7 from J, leaving 15 bases between them. CDR1 is SEHNR and CDR2 is FQNEAQ in the germline V gene (reference sequence). The length of the CDR3 is 15 residues. This chain's CDR3 is CASSREFGANSPLHF. CDR3 DNA sequence: TGTGCCAGCAGCCGGGAGTTTGGGGCCAATTCACCCCTCCACTTT.

This clonotype was counted between two and nine times. V and J are TRBV10-3 and TRBJ1-5; TRBD1 matches 8 bases. With 2 bases clipped from V and 6 bases from J, the junction kept 9 bases outside the gene matches. This CDR3 is built from 16 residues. Germline assignment: CDR1 ENHRY and CDR2 SYGVKD. Here the CDR3 reads CAISEGGQGAGQPQHF. DNA for the CDR3: TGTGCCATCAGTGAGGGTGGGCAGGGGGCCGGTCAGCCCCAGCATTTT.

V gene TRBV30 combines with J gene TRBJ2-3, with 7 bases identical to TRBD1. With 3 bases clipped from V and 5 bases from J, the junction kept 11 bases outside the gene matches. CDR1 and CDR2 (germline): GTSNPN, SVGIG (reference sequence). The CDR3 has 15 residues. CDR3 nucleotide sequence: TGTGCCTGGAGCCCTACAGGGGACCTCGGAGATACGCAGTATTTT. It is translated as CAWSPTGDLGDTQYF.

Ten or more counts support this clonotype. The chain joins TRBV7-9 to TRBJ1-2; D unclear. The CDR3 runs 15 residues. Germline assignment: CDR1 SEHNR and CDR2 FQNEAQ (reference sequence). V lost 1 base and J 3 bases, leaving 12 bases between the germline ends. CDR3 sequence reads: CASSLVGEGYYGYTF. In DNA, the CDR3 is TGTGCCAGCAGCTTAGTTGGGGAAGGCTACTATGGCTACACCTTC. Full variable domain (missing parts from reference TRBV7-9 and TRBJ1-2): DTGVSQNPRHKITKRGQNVTFRCDPISEHNRLYWYRQTLGQGPEFLTYFQNEAQLEKSRLLSDRFSAERPKGSFSTLEIQRTEQGDSAMYLCASSLVGEGYYGYTFGSGTRLTVV.

This clonotype turned up a few times. CDR3 amino acids: CATSGYRFSGNTIYF. The CDR3 DNA sequence: TGTGCCACCAGCGGCTACAGGTTTTCTGGAAACACCATATATTTT. The J gene is TRBJ1-3, the V gene TRBV15; the D gene is possibly TRBD1 (5 bases). Germline assignment: CDR1 LNHNV and CDR2 YYDKDF (reference sequence). V lost 5 bases to trimming and J lost 1 base, with 12 bases between them. The CDR3 consists of 15 residues.

The V and J genes are TRBV20-1 and TRBJ2-7; the match to TRBD1 covers 9 bases. Trimming cost V 6 bases and J 12 bases; bases outside gene matches: 9. The CDR3 loop spans 11 amino acids. Germline CDR1 and CDR2: DFQATT and SNEGSKA (reference sequence). The CDR3 is CSARTGGRGYF. The CDR3 coding sequence is TGCAGTGCACGAACAGGGGGCAGGGGGTACTTC.

The J gene is TRBJ2-3, the V gene TRBV12-3 or TRBV12-4; D is perhaps TRBD1 (5 bases). The V and J ends lost 6 bases and 0 bases respectively, with 13 bases between them. The CDR3 spans 15 residues. The CDR3 is CASRLGAISTDTQYF. The CDR3, as DNA: TGTGCCAGCAGACTTGGGGCTATTAGCACAGATACGCAGTATTTT.

The chain links TRBV7-2 to TRBJ1-1, with D possibly being TRBD1 (5 bases). This CDR3 has 15 amino acids. The ends were cut back, 1 base at V and 1 base at J, with 10 bases in the middle. CDR1 is SGHTA and CDR2 is FQGNSA in the germline V gene. CDR3 in DNA: TGTGCCAGCAGCTTAGTGGGCGGGGGGAACACTGAAGCTTTCTTT. Translating gives CASSLVGGGNTEAFF.